Listed here are 3 T cell receptor beta chains from one sample, sequenced in a study of blood T cell repertoires in COVID-19. Produced via immunoSEQ multiplex PCR; TCRdb's table is partial and in-frame only. The sample holds roughly 120,000 clones, about 92% seen once. The specimen sequenced was peripheral blood. Source of these receptors: a man aged 60-69 years with COVID-19, enrolled during active disease.

The J gene is TRBJ1-5, the V gene TRBV6-2 or TRBV6-3; TRBD1 might be the D (5 bases). CDR3 length: 13 amino acids. From germline, CDR1 is MNHEY and CDR2 SVGEGT. V dropped 6 bases and J dropped 4 bases, with 10 bases sitting between them. The CDR3 DNA reads TGTGCCAGCAGCGTCGACAGAAATCAGCCCCAGCATTTT. Translation: CASSVDRNQPQHF.

V gene TRBV7-9 combines with J gene TRBJ1-1; 7 bases align to TRBD1. The CDR3 runs to 14 residues. Germline lookup yields CDR1 SEHNR and CDR2 FQNEAQ (reference sequence). Trimming at V came to 5 bases and at J to 3 bases, leaving 6 bases not matched to a gene. The CDR3: CASSPTGADTEAFF. The DNA for the CDR3 is TGTGCCAGCAGCCCTACAGGGGCTGACACTGAAGCTTTCTTT.

The chain couples TRBV30 to TRBJ2-7; D remains unclear. Germline loops: CDR1 GTSNPN, CDR2 SVGIG (reference sequence). The CDR3 has 12 amino acids. With 3 bases removed from V and 6 bases from J, the gap between germline ends came to 12 bases. CDR3: CAWRRLPSEQYF. The DNA of the CDR3 is TGTGCCTGGAGGAGGCTCCCGTCCGAGCAGTACTTC. The whole variable domain, remainder taken from reference TRBV30 and TRBJ2-7, is SQTIHQWPATLVQPVGSPLSLECTVEGTSNPNLYWYRQAAGRGLQLLFYSVGIGQISSEVPQNLSASRPQDRQFILSSKKLLLSDSGFYLCAWRRLPSEQYFGPGTRLTVT.